The rows below give T cell receptor beta chains drawn from one sample of a study of regulatory T cells in long-lasting Graves disease. MiXCR, run by TCRdb on the multiplex PCR reads, gives a single entry per CDR3 protein. The table includes approximately 690,000 distinct CDR3 sequences, approximately 29% detected once. The sequences come from peripheral blood mononuclear cells (PBMCs), collected when the disease was refractory, from a patient treated with antithyroid drugs. These TCRs come from a female donor with Graves disease. Both conserved end residues are part of each CDR3. D genes are given only for firm matches. Size tells how often a clone was seen (once, few, many) or the class of an expanded clone, and some rows leave it out.

v_call,d_call,j_call,clone_size,cdr3_aa,cdr3_nt
TRBV7-9,.,TRBJ1-2,few,CASSSQGLHLYGGYTF,TGTGCCAGCAGTTCTCAGGGCCTCCATCTTTATGGTGGCTACACCTTC
TRBV6-5,TRBD1,TRBJ2-7,many,CASSYRDRGRYEQYF,TGTGCCAGCAGTTACCGGGACAGGGGGCGCTACGAGCAGTACTTC
TRBV12-3/TRBV12-4,TRBD1,TRBJ2-7,.,CASSPGQASYKQYF,TGTGCCAGCAGTCCCGGACAGGCCTCCTACAAGCAGTACTTC
TRBV4-2,TRBD1,TRBJ1-1,few,CASSPGQDMNTEAFF,TGTGCCAGCAGCCCCGGACAGGACATGAACACTGAAGCTTTCTTT
TRBV20-1,.,TRBJ2-6,.,CSASRSAPGANVLTF,TGCAGTGCTAGTCGGTCGGCTCCTGGGGCCAACGTCCTGACTTTC
TRBV6-2/TRBV6-3,.,TRBJ2-7,.,CAARAGGPYEQYF,TGTGCCGCCAGGGCAGGGGGGCCCTACGAGCAGTACTTC
TRBV11-2,.,TRBJ1-4,many,CASSLTVTYNEKLFF,TGTGCCAGCAGCTTAACAGTGACCTATAATGAAAAACTGTTTTTT
TRBV5-1,TRBD1,TRBJ1-1,.,CASSPRTGIGNTEAFF,TGCGCCAGCAGTCCAAGGACAGGGATTGGAAACACTGAAGCTTTCTTT
TRBV11-2,TRBD1,TRBJ2-4,.,CASSPGQKNIQYF,TGTGCCAGCAGCCCGGGACAGAAAAACATTCAGTACTTC
TRBV12-3/TRBV12-4,TRBD2,TRBJ2-1,.,CASSVATGTTSYNEQFF,TGTGCCAGCAGCGTAGCGACCGGGACTACGTCTTACAATGAGCAGTTCTTC
TRBV5-4,.,TRBJ1-4,.,CASSIDLGEKLFF,TGTGCCAGCAGCATCGACCTTGGGGAAAAACTGTTTTTT
TRBV6-1,TRBD2,TRBJ2-7,.,CASSGKPYEQYF,TGTGCCAGTAGCGGGAAACCCTACGAGCAGTACTTC
TRBV6-1,TRBD1,TRBJ2-5,.,CASRSPGQGHRETQYF,TGTGCCAGCAGATCCCCGGGACAGGGGCATCGAGAGACCCAGTACTTC
TRBV5-1,.,TRBJ1-2,few,CASSFIGVEGYTF,TGCGCCAGCAGCTTTATCGGGGTTGAGGGCTACACCTTC
TRBV5-1,TRBD1,TRBJ2-7,few,CASSGTGFLYEQYF,TGCGCCAGCAGCGGGACAGGTTTCCTCTACGAGCAGTACTTC
TRBV30,TRBD1,TRBJ1-1,.,CAWSSQGRNTEAFF,TGTGCCTGGAGTTCACAGGGGAGGAACACTGAAGCTTTCTTT
TRBV27,.,TRBJ1-6,once,CASAQVYNSPLHF,TGTGCCAGCGCCCAGGTCTATAATTCACCCCTCCACTTT
TRBV20-1,.,TRBJ1-5,few,CSATGQHSNQPQHF,TGCAGTGCTACCGGACAGCATAGCAATCAGCCCCAGCATTTT
TRBV27,.,TRBJ2-5,.,CASSLLIEETQYF,TGTGCCAGCAGCCTATTAATCGAAGAGACCCAGTACTTC
TRBV20-1,.,TRBJ1-3,.,CSARIASGNTIYF,TGCAGTGCTAGAATAGCCAGTGGAAACACCATATATTTT
TRBV6-1,.,TRBJ2-7,few,CASSVATGASYEQYF,TGTGCCAGCAGTGTTGCAACGGGAGCCTCCTACGAGCAGTACTTC
TRBV7-6,.,TRBJ2-7,many,CASSLRLGQSVEQYF,TGTGCCAGCAGCTTACGGCTAGGGCAGTCGGTCGAGCAGTACTTC
TRBV9,.,TRBJ1-4,few,CASSVAGDEKLFF,TGTGCCAGCAGCGTAGCGGGGGATGAAAAACTGTTTTTT
TRBV6-1,.,TRBJ2-7,.,CASSEGGDLGVYEQYF,TGTGCCAGCAGTGAAGGAGGGGACCTTGGGGTATACGAGCAGTACTTC
TRBV14,TRBD2,TRBJ2-7,many,CASSQGLAGAYEQYF,TGTGCCAGCAGCCAGGGACTAGCGGGAGCCTACGAGCAGTACTTC
TRBV27,TRBD1,TRBJ1-1,few,CASSWEGASTEAFF,TGTGCCAGCAGTTGGGAGGGGGCCTCCACTGAAGCTTTCTTT
TRBV7-3,.,TRBJ2-2,.,CASSPVGGRELFF,TGTGCCAGCAGCCCGGTGGGGGGCCGGGAGCTGTTTTTT
TRBV27,TRBD2,TRBJ2-1,.,CASSPPGTSGINEQFF,TGTGCCAGCAGTCCCCCCGGGACTAGCGGGATCAATGAGCAGTTCTTC